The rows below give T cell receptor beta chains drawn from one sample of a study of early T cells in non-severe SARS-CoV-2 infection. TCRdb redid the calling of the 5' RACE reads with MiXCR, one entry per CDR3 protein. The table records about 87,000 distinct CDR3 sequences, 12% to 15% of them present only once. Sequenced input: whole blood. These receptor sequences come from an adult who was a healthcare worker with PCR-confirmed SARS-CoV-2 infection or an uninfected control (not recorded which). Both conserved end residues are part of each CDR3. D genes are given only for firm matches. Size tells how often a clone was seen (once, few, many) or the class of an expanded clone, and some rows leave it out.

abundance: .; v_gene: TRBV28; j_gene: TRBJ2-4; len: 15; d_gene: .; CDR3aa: CASSLSSLQLGIQYF; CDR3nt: TGTGCCAGCAGTTTATCCTCCCTCCAGTTGGGCATTCAGTACTTC
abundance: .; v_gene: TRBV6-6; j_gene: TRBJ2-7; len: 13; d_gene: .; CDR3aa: CASSYSGPYEQYF; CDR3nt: TGTGCCAGCAGTTACTCTGGTCCCTACGAGCAGTACTTC
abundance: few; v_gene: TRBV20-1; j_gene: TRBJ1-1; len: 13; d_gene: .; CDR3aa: CSVQEGLNTEAFF; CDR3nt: TGCAGTGTTCAGGAGGGGCTGAACACTGAAGCTTTCTTT
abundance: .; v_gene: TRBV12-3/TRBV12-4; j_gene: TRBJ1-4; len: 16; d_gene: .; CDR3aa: CASSFGGLATNEKLFF; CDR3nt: TGTGCCAGCAGTTTCGGGGGGCTTGCAACTAATGAAAAACTGTTTTTT
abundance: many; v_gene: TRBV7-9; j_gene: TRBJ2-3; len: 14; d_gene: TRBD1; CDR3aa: CASSDGQGPDTQYF; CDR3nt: TGTGCCAGCAGCGACGGACAGGGTCCAGATACGCAGTATTTT
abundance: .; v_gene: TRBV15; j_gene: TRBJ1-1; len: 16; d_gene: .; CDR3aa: CATSRDRGGGRAEAFF; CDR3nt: TGTGCCACCAGCAGAGATAGAGGGGGAGGCAGGGCTGAAGCTTTCTTT
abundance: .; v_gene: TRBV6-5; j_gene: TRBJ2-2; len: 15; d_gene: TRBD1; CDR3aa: CASSYGTGNTGELFF; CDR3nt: TGTGCCAGCAGTTACGGGACAGGAAACACCGGGGAGCTGTTTTTT
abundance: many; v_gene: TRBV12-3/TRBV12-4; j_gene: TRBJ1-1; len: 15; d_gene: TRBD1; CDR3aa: CASTPGQGRNTEAFF; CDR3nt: TGTGCCAGCACGCCGGGACAGGGCCGGAACACTGAAGCTTTCTTT
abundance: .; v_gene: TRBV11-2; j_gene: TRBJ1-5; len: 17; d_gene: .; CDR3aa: CASSPFKTGMSNQPQHF; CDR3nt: TGTGCCAGCAGCCCCTTCAAAACAGGGATGAGCAATCAGCCCCAGCATTTT
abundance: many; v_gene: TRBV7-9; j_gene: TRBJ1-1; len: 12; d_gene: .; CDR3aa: CASSLAYTEAFF; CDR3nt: TGTGCCAGCAGCTTAGCTTACACTGAAGCTTTCTTT
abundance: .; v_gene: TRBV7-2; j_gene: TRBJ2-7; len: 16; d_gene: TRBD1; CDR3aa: CASTRTAGTGTYEQYF; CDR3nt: TGTGCCAGCACCCGTACCGCCGGGACAGGGACCTACGAGCAGTACTTC
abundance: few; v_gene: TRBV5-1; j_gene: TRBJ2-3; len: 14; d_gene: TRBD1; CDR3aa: CASSPSGQTDTQYF; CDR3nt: TGCGCCAGCAGCCCGTCGGGACAGACAGATACGCAGTATTTT
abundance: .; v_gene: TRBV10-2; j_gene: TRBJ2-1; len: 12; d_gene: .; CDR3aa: CASSVGLSEQFF; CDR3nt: TGCGCCAGCAGTGTAGGCCTTAGTGAGCAGTTCTTC
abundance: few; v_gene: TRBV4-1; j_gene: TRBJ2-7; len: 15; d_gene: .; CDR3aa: CASSQGQGGSYEQYF; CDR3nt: TGCGCCAGCAGCCAAGGACAGGGAGGGAGCTACGAGCAGTACTTC
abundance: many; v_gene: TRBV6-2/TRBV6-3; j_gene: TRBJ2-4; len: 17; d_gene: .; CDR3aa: CASSYSIRDSGKNIQYF; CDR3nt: TGTGCCAGCAGTTACTCGATTCGGGATTCAGGCAAAAACATTCAGTACTTC
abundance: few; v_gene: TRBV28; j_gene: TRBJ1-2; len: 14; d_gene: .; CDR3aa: CASSGTVINYGYTF; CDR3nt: TGTGCCAGCAGCGGGACGGTGATTAACTATGGCTACACCTTC
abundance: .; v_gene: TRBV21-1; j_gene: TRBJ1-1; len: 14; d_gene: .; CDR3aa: CASSKAEANTEAFF; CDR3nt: TGTGCCAGCAGCAAAGCGGAAGCGAACACTGAAGCTTTCTTT
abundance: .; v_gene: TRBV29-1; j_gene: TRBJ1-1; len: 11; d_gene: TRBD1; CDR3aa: CSSGTGGEAFF; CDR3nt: TGCAGCTCGGGGACAGGGGGAGAAGCTTTCTTT
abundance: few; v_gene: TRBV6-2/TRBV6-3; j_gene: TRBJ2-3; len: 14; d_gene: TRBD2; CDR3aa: CASRPSGPGDTQYF; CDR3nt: TGTGCCAGCCGCCCTAGCGGACCGGGGGATACGCAGTATTTT
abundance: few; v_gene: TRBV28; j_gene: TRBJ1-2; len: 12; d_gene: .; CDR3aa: CASSSPDYGYTF; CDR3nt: TGTGCCAGCAGTTCTCCGGACTATGGCTACACCTTC